Described below is a single TCR beta chain sequence and its context. Around 2.2 micrograms of genomic DNA came from cryopreserved PBMCs for TCR beta libraries. The data were taken from a study of cytotoxic CD8 clonotypes in ibrutinib-treated CLL. Study overall: Recorded responses included approximately 25 partial and 2 complete; following median about 68 months, approximately 15 stayed remitted and about twelve progressed. When averaged across all of the samples, the counts came to approximately 280,000 productive templates and tens of thousands of productive rearrangements.

The method was immunoSEQ multiplex PCR; TCRdb's version includes in-frame clones alone and lacks a portion of them. Here the sample spans 250,000 to 350,000 clones, around 69% being singletons. Source: PBMCs, taken at disease progression, from a patient treated with ibrutinib. The origin of this receptor is a human donor with chronic lymphocytic leukemia.

CDR3 sequence (DNA): TGTGCCAGTAGTATGAGAGGTCCTAATGAAAAACTGTTTTTT. The encoded protein is CASSMRGPNEKLFF. V usage is TRBV19 and J usage is TRBJ1-4; D unclear. CDR3 length: 14 amino acids. The germline CDR1 and CDR2 sequences are LNHDA and SQIVND (reference sequence). V lost 3 bases to trimming and J lost 3 bases, with 8 bases between them.